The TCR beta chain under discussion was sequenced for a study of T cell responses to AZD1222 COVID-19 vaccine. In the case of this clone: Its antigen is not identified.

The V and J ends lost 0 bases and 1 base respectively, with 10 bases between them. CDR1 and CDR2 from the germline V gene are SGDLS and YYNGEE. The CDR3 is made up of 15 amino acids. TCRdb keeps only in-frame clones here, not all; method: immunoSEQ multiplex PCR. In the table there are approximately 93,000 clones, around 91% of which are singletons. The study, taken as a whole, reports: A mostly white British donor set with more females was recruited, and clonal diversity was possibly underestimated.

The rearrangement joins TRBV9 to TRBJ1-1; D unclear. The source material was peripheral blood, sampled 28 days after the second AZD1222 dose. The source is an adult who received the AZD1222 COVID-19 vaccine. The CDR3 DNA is TGTGCCAGCAGCGTAGATGGACGGGCGAACACTGAAGCTTTCTTT. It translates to CASSVDGRANTEAFF.